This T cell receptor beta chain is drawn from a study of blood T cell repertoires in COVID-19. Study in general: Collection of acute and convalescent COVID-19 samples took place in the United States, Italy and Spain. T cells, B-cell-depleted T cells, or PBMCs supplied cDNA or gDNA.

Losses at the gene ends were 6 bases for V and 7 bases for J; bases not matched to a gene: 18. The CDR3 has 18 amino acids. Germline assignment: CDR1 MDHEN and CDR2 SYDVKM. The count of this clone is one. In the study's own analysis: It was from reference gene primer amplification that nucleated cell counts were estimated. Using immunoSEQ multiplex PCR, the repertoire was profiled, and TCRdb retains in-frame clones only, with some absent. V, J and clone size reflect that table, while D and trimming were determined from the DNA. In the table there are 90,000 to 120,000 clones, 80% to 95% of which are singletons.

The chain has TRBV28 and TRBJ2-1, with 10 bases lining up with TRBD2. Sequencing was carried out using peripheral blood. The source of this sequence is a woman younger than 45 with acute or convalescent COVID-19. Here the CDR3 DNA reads TGTGCCAGCAGCAACCCCTTCTCCTGGACTAGCGGCGCGAATGAGCAGTTCTTC. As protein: CASSNPFSWTSGANEQFF.